This T cell receptor (beta chain) emerged from a study of blood T cell repertoires in COVID-19. About the research overall: In each case, the material was cDNA or gDNA derived from T cells, B-cell-depleted T cells, or PBMCs.

The table lists this clone with a count of one. The table came from immunoSEQ multiplex PCR; TCRdb's copy has only in-frame clones and leaves some out. The table has 20,000 to 30,000 clones, 90% to 95% seen once. The V end lost 7 bases, the J end lost 3 bases, and 15 bases lay between the germline ends. CDR1 is SQVTM and CDR2 is ANQGSEA in the germline V gene. CDR3 size: 13 residues. The chain carries TRBV29-1 and TRBJ1-1, with D unclear. The receptor's source is a human donor in a cohort sampled during active COVID-19. Sequences were obtained from peripheral blood. Here the CDR3 reads CSAAARKDTEAFF. The DNA of the CDR3 is TGCAGCGCCGCGGCACGGAAGGACACTGAAGCTTTCTTT.